The following is a T cell receptor (beta chain) sequence with its context. This sample was taken from a study of T cells expressing NK-cell markers. On the study more broadly: In sorted CD3+CD56+NKG2C+, CD3+CD56+NKG2C- and CD3+CD56-NKG2C+ T cells, TCR beta repertoires were obtained.

TCRdb reanalyzed the 5' RACE reads, giving one entry per CDR3 protein sequence and no DNA. This specimen shows 150,000 to 200,000 distinct CDR3 sequences; the ten leading clones hold around 18%. The material sequenced was blood T cells: a sorted CD56 or NKG2C T cell subset, CD4+ or CD8+ T cells, or bulk PBMC T cells (not recorded which). The sequence was collected from a woman between 18 and 70 years old in good health.

The CDR3 here is CAIAGPLYNEQFF. This rearrangement joins TRBV28 to TRBJ2-1; TCRdb outputs TRBD1, but without DNA this stays unchecked. The germline V gene has CDR1 MDHEN and CDR2 SYDVKM. The CDR3 is made up of 13 amino acids.